This T cell receptor (beta chain) derives from a study of blood T cell repertoires in COVID-19 (dated by TCRdb to 2020 to 2022). Turning to the overall study: The collaborator samples originated in the United States, Italy and Spain and spanned the acute and convalescent phases of COVID-19. The prospective study material was composed of cDNA or gDNA derived from T cells, B-cell-depleted T cells, or PBMCs. The dataset comprised deeply sampled blood TCRbeta repertoires from subjects exposed to, actively infected with, or recovered from COVID-19. A freely available public database, intended as a resource for researchers studying the immune response to SARS-CoV-2, is where the repertoires were released. Samples were obtained from the ongoing ImmuneRACE study (first 160 participants) and from roughly 1,300 subjects provided by 6 global collaborators. Nearly every sample came with metadata listing a de-identified subject ID, COVID-19 status, age in years and sex. Where HLA class I and class II types were available, the types were taken from metadata supplied by the sample provider, not from assay-based typing.

The germline V gene (reference sequence) gives CDR1 as MNHEY and CDR2 as SMNVEV. The junction carries 9 bases between V and J, which are trimmed by 0 bases and 2 bases respectively. The CDR3, from cysteine to phenylalanine, totals 15 residues. Of all the DNA, just the CDR3 is kept, 45 bases in frame from base 1. Concerning this clone itself: Its antigen target is currently unknown. Per-base quality was not reported, and no clone a single base away is much larger than it.

The immunoSEQ Assay, a bias-controlled multiplex PCR, was used to amplify TCRbeta CDR3 regions from genomic DNA. In the original analysis: Within the assay, amplification of reference gene primers was used to estimate how many nucleated cells each sample contained. Sequence reads were collapsed and filtered to measure the absolute abundance of every unique TCRbeta CDR3 rearrangement. Productive Simpson clonality was computed per sample as the square root of Simpson's diversity index over productive rearrangements. Imported from immuneACCESS, the table was reduced by TCRdb to in-frame sequences with V and J called. These copies leave out some clones; in studies compared against another copy, an unresolved V gene accounts for under half, and the cause of the remainder is not known. D and trimming come from the DNA, and the V and J calls and clone size come from that table. The sample profile shows fewer than 45,000 clones; 80% to 90% of them were found once. Roughly 1.4% of the sample is in the top ten clones.

Whole blood was collected in K2EDTA tubes by collaborating institutions according to the institutions' own protocols. For TCRbeta analysis, collaborators shipped samples in one of three forms: frozen whole blood, isolated PBMCs, or DNA extracted from either of those sample types. The investigation overall reported the following: The quantity of clinical and demographic metadata differed by source and by participant and was supplied without curation.

What was sequenced was peripheral blood. This receptor chain uses TRBV27 and TRBJ2-3, with TRBD2 perhaps the D gene, on 6 matching bases. This clonotype was sampled from a woman in her 40s with acute or convalescent COVID-19. In nucleotides, the sequence is TGTGCCAGCAGTTTATCCCCGGGAGTCACAGATACGCAGTATTTT. It encodes CASSLSPGVTDTQYF.